This TCR beta chain came from a study of identical twins. Whole-study findings and limits: Excess sharing between twins was weaker in beta out-of-frame sequences.

V was clipped by 3 bases and J by 2 bases; unmatched bases: 4. Germline loops: CDR1 MNHEY, CDR2 SMNVEV (reference sequence). This CDR3 has 15 residues. TCRdb reprocessed the 5' RACE reads via MiXCR and lists one record per CDR3 protein. The sample gives 700,000 or so distinct CDR3 sequences, 8.6% of which show up once; 0.98% is in the top ten. Of note for this clonotype: As yet, its antigen is unknown.

These same data were also listed under a study on yellow fever vaccine responses in identical twins.

The V and J genes are TRBV27 and TRBJ2-5; TRBD2 matches 9 bases. Sequenced material: PBMCs. This clonotype originated in a woman younger than 30 in good health. In DNA form, the CDR3 reads TGTGCCAGCAGTTTTAGGACTAGCGAACAAGAGACCCAGTACTTC. The encoded protein is CASSFRTSEQETQYF.